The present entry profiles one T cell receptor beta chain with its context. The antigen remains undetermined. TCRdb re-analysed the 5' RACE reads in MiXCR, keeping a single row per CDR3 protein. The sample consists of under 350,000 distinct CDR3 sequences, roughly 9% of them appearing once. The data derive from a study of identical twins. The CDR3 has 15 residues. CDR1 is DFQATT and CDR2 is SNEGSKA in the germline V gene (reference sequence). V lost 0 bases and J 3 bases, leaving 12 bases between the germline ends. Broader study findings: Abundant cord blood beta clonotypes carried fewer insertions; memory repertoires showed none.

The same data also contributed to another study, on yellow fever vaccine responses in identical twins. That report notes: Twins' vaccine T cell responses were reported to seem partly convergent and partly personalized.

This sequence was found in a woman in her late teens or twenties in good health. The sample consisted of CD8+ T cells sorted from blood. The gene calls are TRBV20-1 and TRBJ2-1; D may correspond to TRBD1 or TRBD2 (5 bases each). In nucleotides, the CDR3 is TGCAGTGCTAGAGAGGGGCAAGCGGTCTACAATGAGCAGTTCTTC. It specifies CSAREGQAVYNEQFF.